The clone carrying this T cell receptor beta chain turned up a few times. TCRdb recomputed calls from the RT-PCR reads with MiXCR, one row per CDR3 protein. Counted here are over 350,000 distinct CDR3 sequences, roughly 17% occurring once; the ten biggest clones make up less than 9.5%. V was trimmed by 7 bases and J by 0 bases, leaving 12 bases between them. CDR1 and CDR2 (germline): SQVTM, ANQGSEA. The CDR3 spans 13 residues. This sample is drawn from a study of patients and donors after allogeneic stem cell transplantation. The rearrangement uses TRBV29-1 and TRBJ1-1; D is ambiguous. Sample: blood, either unsorted or a sorted T cell fraction (not recorded which). The sequence came from a human donor who was either an allogeneic HSCT recipient or a stem cell or donor lymphocyte infusion donor (not recorded which). It is not recorded whose cells these are; they may come from a transplant donor. The CDR3 DNA reads as TGCAGCGGGCAATTCGATATGAACACTGAAGCTTTCTTT. This gives the protein CSGQFDMNTEAFF. The full variable domain, rest sourced from reference TRBV29-1 and TRBJ1-1, is SAVISQKPSRDICQRGTSLTIQCQVDSQVTMMFWYRQQPGQSLTLIATANQGSEATYESGFVIDKFPISRPNLTFSTLTVSNMSPEDSSIYLCSGQFDMNTEAFFGQGTRLTVV.